Following are 15 T cell receptor beta chains from one sample sequenced in a study of T cell changes during pregnancy in multiple sclerosis. Some clones are missing from TCRdb's copy, which holds only in-frame ones; the method was immunoSEQ multiplex PCR. Of tens of thousands of clones listed, roughly 90% are singletons. This sample comprised peripheral blood, obtained in the first trimester of pregnancy. Source of these receptors: a female donor in good health, enrolled as a control in a pregnancy study.

V usage is TRBV19 and J usage is TRBJ2-1; possible D gene TRBD1, 5 bases. V dropped 5 bases and J dropped 0 bases, with 8 bases sitting between them. CDR1 is LNHDA, CDR2 SQIVND, per germline (reference sequence). The CDR3 is 14 amino acids. CDR3 bases: TGTGCCAGTAGTGACAGTAGCTCCTACAATGAGCAGTTCTTC. Its translation: CASSDSSSYNEQFF.

In DNA form, the CDR3 reads TGTGCCAGCAGGCCATCGGGGGGGGAGACCCAGTACTTC. This codes for CASRPSGGETQYF. The rearrangement joins TRBV28 to TRBJ2-5; 8 nucleotides match TRBD2. Germline-derived CDR1 and CDR2 are MDHEN and SYDVKM. The CDR3 consists of 13 residues. J lost 5 bases, V lost 6 bases, and 5 bases had no gene match.

The chain combines TRBV28 with TRBJ1-2, with D unclear. The germline V gene has CDR1 MDHEN and CDR2 SYDVKM. V was clipped by 6 bases and J by 0 bases, with 23 bases between them. This CDR3 region has 18 residues. As DNA, the CDR3 is TGTGCCAGCAGAACACCTGAGGCGGGGATGGCGACTAACTATGGCTACACCTTC. Translating it yields CASRTPEAGMATNYGYTF.

The gene calls are TRBV6-6 and TRBJ1-1, with 8 positions matching TRBD1. CDR1 is MNHNY and CDR2 is SVGAGI in the germline V gene (reference sequence). This CDR3 region has 15 residues. V lost 3 bases, J lost 8 bases, and 11 bases stayed unmatched. The CDR3 protein is CASSYPTRDRREAFF. The DNA for the CDR3 is TGTGCCAGCAGTTATCCCACCCGGGACAGGAGAGAAGCTTTCTTT.

This sequence joins TRBV7-2 and TRBJ2-3, with 13 bases fitting TRBD2. Unmatched junction bases numbered 6, after V lost 6 bases and J lost 3 bases. The germline V gene encodes CDR1 SGHTA and CDR2 FQGNSA. The CDR3 totals 16 residues. Here the CDR3 DNA reads TGTGCCAGCAGTGACCCGGGACTAGCGGGAACAGATACGCAGTATTTT. Translation gives CASSDPGLAGTDTQYF.

V gene TRBV6-1 combines with J gene TRBJ1-2; D might be TRBD1 (6 bases). Trimming took 8 bases from V and 4 from J, leaving 14 bases between them. This CDR3 contains 13 residues. Germline V gene data show CDR1 as MNHNS and CDR2 as SASEGT. CDR3 DNA: TGTGCCAGCGCTAACAGGGTCCCCTATGGCTACACCTTC. Its protein is CASANRVPYGYTF.

V gene TRBV9 combines with J gene TRBJ1-1, with 10 bases matching TRBD1. This CDR3 comprises 19 residues. Trimming took 0 bases from V and 0 from J; bases not matched to a gene: 11. Germline CDR1 is SGDLS and CDR2 is YYNGEE. Here the CDR3 reads CASSVDSWKDRGMNTEAFF. CDR3 in DNA: TGTGCCAGCAGCGTAGACTCTTGGAAGGACAGGGGGATGAACACTGAAGCTTTCTTT.

Only one count was recorded for this clone. The chain links TRBV9 to TRBJ2-5, with D perhaps TRBD2 (5 bases). The CDR3 contains 14 residues. V dropped 7 bases and J dropped 5 bases, with 18 bases sitting between them. The germline gives CDR1 SGDLS, CDR2 YYNGEE. The CDR3 bases are TGTGCCAGCGGTGGGGAAGCGGTTTTCGAGACCCAGTACTTC. Translating it yields CASGGEAVFETQYF.

This chain connects TRBV27 to TRBJ1-1, with 8 bases fitting TRBD1. Germline trimming cut 4 bases from V and 10 bases from J; bases unmatched to any gene: 2. This CDR3 has 11 residues. CDR1 is MNHEY and CDR2 is SMNVEV in the germline V gene (reference sequence). In nucleotides, the CDR3 is TGTGCCAGCAGTTCAGGGGGCCGAGCTTTCTTT. Its protein is CASSSGGRAFF.

V and J are TRBV28 and TRBJ1-1, with D uncertain. This CDR3 is 16 amino acids long. In germline, CDR1 is MDHEN, CDR2 SYDVKM. Trimming cost V 1 base and J 4 bases, with 16 bases left between them. CDR3 amino acids: CASSLYDTARRTEAFF. CDR3 bases: TGTGCCAGCAGTTTATACGACACCGCCCGTCGCACTGAAGCTTTCTTT.

The V gene is TRBV5-4, the J gene TRBJ2-7, with D possibly being TRBD2 (5 bases). Trimming pared 2 bases from V and 0 bases from J, leaving 6 bases between. The germline CDR1 and CDR2 sequences are SGHNT and YYREEE (reference sequence). The CDR3 contains 13 residues. The CDR3 DNA reads as TGTGCCAGCAGCTTAGAGGGCTCCTACGAGCAGTACTTC. This codes for CASSLEGSYEQYF.

V is TRBV30 and J is TRBJ2-5; TRBD1 agrees at 7 bases. Trimming took 5 bases from V and 5 from J; bases not matched to a gene: 5. Germline CDR1 GTSNPN, CDR2 SVGIG (reference sequence). This CDR3 has 12 residues. CDR3 sequence: CAWHRGSETQYF. As DNA, the CDR3 is TGTGCCTGGCACAGGGGTTCGGAGACCCAGTACTTC.

There are a few counts of this clone. The chain has TRBV16 and TRBJ2-1, with TRBD2 as a possible D gene (6 bases). V gave up 4 bases and J gave up 5 bases, with 15 bases separating them. There are 15 residues in the CDR3. Germline CDR1 reads KGHSY; CDR2 reads FQNENV. As DNA, the CDR3 is TGTGCCAGCAGCCCGTTCGGGACTGGAAACAATGAGCAGTTCTTC. This sequence encodes CASSPFGTGNNEQFF.

The rearrangement joins TRBV28 to TRBJ2-1, with 9 bases identical to TRBD2. After removal of 6 bases from V and 10 bases from J, the junction contained 19 bases not matched to a gene. This CDR3 has 17 amino acids. Germline V gene lookup returns CDR1 MDHEN and CDR2 SYDVKM. Written as DNA, the CDR3 is TGTGCCAGCAGACCCGGCGGGGGGAGCGGGAGGTTTCGGGAGCAGTTCTTC. Amino acids: CASRPGGGSGRFREQFF.

J is TRBJ1-1 and V is TRBV11-2, with 12 bases matching TRBD1. CDR1 and CDR2 from the germline V gene are SGHAT and FQNNGV. J gave up 4 bases and V 0 bases, and 12 bases lay outside the gene matches. The CDR3 extends over 19 amino acids. The CDR3 protein is CASSLDRGQGQGAVTEAFF. The CDR3 DNA reads TGTGCCAGCAGCTTAGATCGGGGCCAGGGACAGGGGGCCGTCACTGAAGCTTTCTTT.